Following are 4 T cell receptor beta chains from one sample sequenced in a study of shared clonotypes between healthy human individuals. TCRdb's copy holds only in-frame clones and misses some; the assay was immunoSEQ multiplex PCR. The sample has 700,000 or so clones; less than 80% are singletons. Source material: memory CD4+ T cells sorted from blood. Subset: CD45RA-negative fraction. Source of these receptors: a woman aged 25-40 years in good health.

The table lists this clone with a few counts. CDR3 amino acids: CASSAGNSGDGYTF. In DNA form, the CDR3 reads TGTGCCAGCAGTGCTGGAAACAGCGGAGATGGCTACACCTTC. The gene calls are TRBV2 and TRBJ1-2; D remains ambiguous. This CDR3 region has 14 residues. Looked up from germline, CDR1 is SNHLY and CDR2 is FYNNEI. Trimming removed 4 bases from V and 6 bases from J, with 15 bases in between.

The chain uses TRBV19 and TRBJ2-7; TRBD1 or TRBD2 may be the D gene (7 bases each). Trimming shortened V by 5 bases and J by 3 bases, and 20 bases separated the two germline ends. This CDR3 has 16 amino acids. The V gene's germline CDR1 is LNHDA and CDR2 SQIVND (reference sequence). This CDR3 reads CASSDPRGGQSYEQYF. As DNA, the CDR3 is TGTGCCAGTAGTGATCCCAGGGGGGGTCAGAGCTACGAGCAGTACTTC.

The chain employs TRBV7-2 and TRBJ2-2; possibly TRBD2 for D (6 bases). V was trimmed by 5 bases and J by 4 bases, leaving 17 bases between them. The CDR3 covers 16 residues. Looked up from germline, CDR1 is SGHTA and CDR2 is FQGNSA. CDR3 coding DNA: TGTGCCAGCAGCGAGAGGGGTAGCGGATCCACCGGGGAGCTGTTTTTT. This translates into CASSERGSGSTGELFF.

V and J are TRBV30 and TRBJ2-7; D might be TRBD1 or TRBD2, each matching 5 bases. V dropped 2 bases and J dropped 3 bases, with 14 bases sitting between them. The CDR3 is 14 residues long. The germline V gene encodes CDR1 GTSNPN and CDR2 SVGIG (reference sequence). CDR3 sequence reads: CAWSPRGPFYEQYF. DNA for the CDR3: TGTGCCTGGAGTCCCCGGGGCCCTTTCTACGAGCAGTACTTC.